These T cell receptor beta chains were read from a single sample in a study of identical twins. One entry per CDR3 protein results from TCRdb running MiXCR on the 5' RACE reads. The data hold about 520,000 distinct CDR3 sequences, with under 25% observed a single time. Another study also made use of these data, one on T cells expressing NK-cell markers.

Source material: CD4+ T cells sorted from blood. These receptors all come from a woman aged 18-30 years in good health. The CDR3 runs from the conserved cysteine through the conserved F or W. The order of the fields is J gene, D gene, V gene, clone size, CDR3 protein, CDR3 DNA. The D gene is left open where the match is weak. Size is stated for part of the rows, as once, few or many counts, or as a class when the clone is expanded.

>TRBJ1-3|.|TRBV7-9|few
CASSLERVKAGNTIYF
TGTGCCAGCAGCTTAGAAAGGGTGAAAGCTGGAAACACCATATATTTT
>TRBJ1-2|.|TRBV6-2/TRBV6-3|few
CASRRGRLDGYTF
TGTGCCAGTCGACGGGGGCGACTGGATGGCTACACCTTC
>TRBJ1-1|.|TRBV4-3|.
CASTAIWGTEAFF
TGCGCCTCCACTGCAATTTGGGGCACTGAAGCTTTCTTT
>TRBJ1-2|.|TRBV27|.
CASSRSDRTIYGYTF
TGTGCCAGCAGTCGATCCGACAGGACAATCTATGGCTACACCTTC
>TRBJ2-1|TRBD2|TRBV5-7|many
CASSGGAGTLLRSYNEQFF
TGTGCCAGCAGCGGAGGAGCGGGGACCCTTCTCCGCTCCTACAATGAGCAGTTCTTC
>TRBJ2-5|.|TRBV10-2|.
CASSRDWKETQYF
TGCGCCAGCAGCCGGGACTGGAAAGAGACCCAGTACTTC
>TRBJ2-1|TRBD2|TRBV7-7|.
CASSPGTSGRTQQFF
TGTGCCAGCAGCCCCGGGACTAGCGGGAGAACGCAGCAGTTCTTC
>TRBJ1-5|TRBD1|TRBV5-1|many
CASSLQPGGTEPQHF
TGCGCCAGCAGCTTGCAGCCAGGGGGCACGGAGCCCCAGCATTTT
>TRBJ2-1|TRBD2|TRBV7-2|few
CASSRGLAGEQFF
TGTGCCAGCAGCAGGGGACTAGCGGGAGAGCAGTTCTTC
>TRBJ2-1|.|TRBV20-1|few
CSSRRNGNEQFF
TGCAGCTCCCGCCGGAACGGCAATGAGCAGTTCTTC
>TRBJ1-6|TRBD1|TRBV7-6|.
CASSLGDRGGNSPLHF
TGTGCCAGCAGCTTAGGGGACAGGGGTGGGAATTCACCCCTCCACTTT
>TRBJ1-1|.|TRBV12-3/TRBV12-4|many
CASSSSGANTEAFF
TGTGCCAGCAGTTCATCAGGGGCGAACACTGAAGCTTTCTTT
>TRBJ1-6|.|TRBV20-1|.
CSAPGPTSPLHF
TGCAGTGCCCCGGGCCCAACTTCACCCCTCCACTTT
>TRBJ2-4|.|TRBV7-2|.
CASSLALGELNIQYF
TGTGCCAGCAGCTTAGCGCTAGGAGAATTAAACATTCAGTACTTC
>TRBJ2-7|TRBD1|TRBV7-2|.
CASSFGTGGVEQYF
TGTGCCAGCAGCTTTGGGACAGGGGGCGTAGAGCAGTACTTC
>TRBJ2-7|.|TRBV12-3/TRBV12-4|.
CASSFGVGEQYF
TGTGCCAGCAGTTTTGGCGTCGGCGAGCAGTACTTC
>TRBJ2-1|TRBD1|TRBV5-6|.
CASSFTGGRQFF
TGTGCCAGCAGCTTCACAGGGGGCCGGCAGTTCTTC
>TRBJ1-1|.|TRBV29-1|.
CSVDRVSQVGTEAFF
TGCAGCGTTGACCGGGTTTCTCAGGTTGGCACTGAAGCTTTCTTT
>TRBJ2-3|.|TRBV7-2|.
CASSEYLQGGSRDTQYF
TGTGCCAGCAGCGAGTACCTACAGGGAGGGAGTAGGGATACGCAGTATTTT
>TRBJ1-1|TRBD1|TRBV27|.
CASGKGTGGILEAFF
TGTGCCAGCGGCAAGGGGACAGGGGGAATATTGGAAGCTTTCTTT
>TRBJ2-5|.|TRBV5-5|.
CASSPPNRMETQYF
TGTGCCAGCAGCCCCCCAAACAGGATGGAGACCCAGTACTTC
>TRBJ1-2|.|TRBV6-5|few
CASSYRQMGYGYTF
TGTGCCAGCAGTTACCGCCAAATGGGCTATGGCTACACCTTC
>TRBJ2-7|.|TRBV5-5|.
CASIRSGYEQYF
TGTGCCAGCATCCGGAGTGGCTACGAGCAGTACTTC
>TRBJ2-7|TRBD1|TRBV5-1|.
CASSLYGTADEQYF
TGCGCCAGCAGTCTATACGGGACAGCCGACGAGCAGTACTTC
>TRBJ1-1|.|TRBV6-5|many
CARAIEAFF
TGTGCCAGAGCCATTGAAGCTTTCTTT